This T cell receptor (beta chain) was sequenced in a study of blood T cells in healthy people across ages. General observations from the study: Roughly linear age-related decline in beta diversity appeared, significant by age approximately 43. TCR beta diversity was tightly associated with the proportion of naive T cells.

The second PCR ran roughly 7 to 11 cycles with a sample-barcoded 5' primer and J-beta primers. One entry per CDR3 protein results from TCRdb running MiXCR on the 5' RACE reads. In the table there are 750,000 to 950,000 distinct CDR3 sequences, around 24% of which are singletons. About this clonotype itself: The antigen is not known.

These data are also associated with another study on T cells of mothers and their children.

Sequenced: blood. The receptor was derived from a boy younger than 18 in good health.

The CDR3, as DNA: TGTGCCAGCGGTGAAACTAATGAAAAACTGTTTTTT. The encoded protein is CASGETNEKLFF. The rearrangement uses TRBV28 and TRBJ1-4; D not certain. Germline V lookup: CDR1 MDHEN, CDR2 SYDVKM. The V gene lost 8 bases and the J gene lost 1 base, with 5 bases spanning the gap. This CDR3 spans 12 amino acids.